One sample yielded the 18 T cell receptor beta chains listed below, sequenced in a study of control samples from healthy donors and cancer patients. Assay: immunoSEQ multiplex PCR; the TCRdb copy retains only in-frame clones and omits some. The profile shows 100,000 to 150,000 clones, around 87% of them singletons. Sequenced sample: blood. The receptors here all came from a man in his forties in good health.

The rearrangement uses TRBV19 and TRBJ1-3; D call uncertain. The V end was cut by 6 bases, the J end by 2 bases, with 11 bases between. The CDR3 is 14 amino acids. CDR1 and CDR2 (germline): LNHDA, SQIVND (reference sequence). CDR3 in amino acids: CASSHRTAGNTIYF. The CDR3 bases are TGTGCCAGTAGCCACCGGACGGCTGGAAACACCATATATTTT.

The CDR3 bases are TGTGCCAGCAGTGACATGGGGGCCGGGAACACTGAAGCTTTCTTT. Amino acids: CASSDMGAGNTEAFF. The chain joins TRBV25-1 to TRBJ1-1, with D possibly TRBD1 on 6 matching bases. Germline V gene lookup returns CDR1 MGHDK and CDR2 SYGVNS. The length of the CDR3 is 15 residues. The V end lost 3 bases, the J end lost 1 base, and 12 bases lay between the germline ends.

V usage is TRBV2 and J usage is TRBJ1-2, with a possible D match to TRBD1 (5 bases). In germline, CDR1 is SNHLY, CDR2 FYNNEI. CDR3 size: 16 residues. The V end was cut by 6 bases, the J end by 4 bases, with 21 bases between. As DNA, the CDR3 is TGTGCCAGCAGAGGTACCAGGGTTATCTCCTCCTATGGCTACACCTTC. Translation: CASRGTRVISSYGYTF. The full variable domain, its missing parts supplied by reference TRBV2 and TRBJ1-2, is EPEVTQTPSHQVTQMGQEVILRCVPISNHLYFYWYRQILGQKVEFLVSFYNNEISEKSEIFDDQFSVERPDGSNFTLKIRSTKLEDSAMYFCASRGTRVISSYGYTFGSGTRLTVV.

With regard to this clone: The sample holds other DNA sequences that translate to the same CDR3. The CDR3: CASSFTAYNSPLHF. The CDR3 DNA reads TGTGCCAGTAGCTTCACAGCGTATAATTCACCCCTCCACTTT. This chain connects TRBV19 to TRBJ1-6; D unclear. In germline, CDR1 is LNHDA, CDR2 SQIVND (reference sequence). The CDR3 length is 14 residues. V shed 6 bases and J shed 4 bases, with 10 bases lying between them.

The chain links TRBV7-2 to TRBJ1-6; tentatively, D is TRBD1 (5 bases). The germline V and J ends were trimmed by 3 bases and 7 bases, with 10 bases remaining between them. This CDR3 is 14 amino acids long. In germline, CDR1 is SGHTA, CDR2 FQGNSA. CDR3 DNA sequence: TGTGCCAGCAGCTTGAATTGGGGGAATTCACCCCTCCACTTT. Protein: CASSLNWGNSPLHF.

V is TRBV30 and J is TRBJ2-5; D is possibly TRBD1 (5 bases). The CDR3 extends over 13 amino acids. Germline values: CDR1 GTSNPN, CDR2 SVGIG (reference sequence). The V gene lost 1 base and the J gene lost 1 base, with 7 bases spanning the gap. The CDR3 DNA reads as TGTGCCTGGAGTGGGGGCAGCCAAGAGACCCAGTACTTC. Protein product: CAWSGGSQETQYF.

V is TRBV24-1 and J is TRBJ1-1, with D tentatively TRBD1 (6 bases). The CDR3 consists of 16 residues. Germline-derived CDR1 and CDR2 are KGHDR and SFDVKD. V was clipped by 9 bases and J by 0 bases, with 19 bases between them. CDR3 bases: TGTGCCACCCCCGAGGGGGGGGGTCACTTGAACACTGAAGCTTTCTTT. Protein product: CATPEGGGHLNTEAFF.

This clone was counted a few times. The J gene is TRBJ2-5, the V gene TRBV12-3 or TRBV12-4, with D hard to call. Trimming cost V 4 bases and J 6 bases, with 12 bases left between them. CDR3 size: 13 residues. The CDR3 DNA reads TGTGCCAGCAGTTCTGACGGAGCCAAGACCCAGTACTTC. It codes for CASSSDGAKTQYF.

The J gene is TRBJ2-1, the V gene TRBV7-9; D is unresolved. CDR3 length: 11 residues. Germline V CDR1 and CDR2: SEHNR, FQNEAQ (reference sequence). V was cut by 3 bases and J by 9 bases, with 6 bases left in between. The chain's CDR3 is CASSLSTEQFF. The CDR3 bases are TGTGCCAGCAGCTTGTCCACTGAGCAGTTCTTC.

The V call is TRBV9, the J call TRBJ1-2, with no clear D. V lost 3 bases and J 2 bases, leaving 2 bases between the germline ends. The CDR3 has 11 amino acids. Looked up from germline, CDR1 is SGDLS and CDR2 is YYNGEE. CDR3 protein: CASSANYGYTF. In DNA, the CDR3 is TGTGCCAGCAGCGCCAACTATGGCTACACCTTC. The variable domain in full, with the rest retrieved from reference TRBV9 and TRBJ1-2, is DSGVTQTPKHLITATGQRVTLRCSPRSGDLSVYWYQQSLDQGLQFLIQYYNGEERAKGNILERFSAQQFPDLHSELNLSSLELGDSALYFCASSANYGYTFGSGTRLTVV.

This clone came up a few times. This chain joins TRBV7-2 and TRBJ1-2; weak D call: TRBD1 (5 bases). V was cut by 5 bases and J by 4 bases, with 11 bases left in between. CDR3 length: 13 amino acids. In germline, CDR1 is SGHTA, CDR2 FQGNSA. The CDR3 loop is CASSLQGIYGYTF. The CDR3 region has the DNA TGTGCCAGCAGCCTTCAGGGAATCTATGGCTACACCTTC.

The genes are TRBV12-3 or TRBV12-4 and TRBJ2-7; 9 bases are shared with TRBD1. The CDR3 loop spans 11 amino acids. Unmatched junction bases numbered 1, after V lost 7 bases and J lost 6 bases. CDR3 protein: CASTTGGEQYF. The DNA of the CDR3 is TGTGCCAGCACGACAGGGGGCGAGCAGTACTTC.

The gene calls are TRBV21-1 and TRBJ1-1; the DNA was not used to check the table's D call, TRBD1. TRBV21-1 is flagged as a pseudogene. CDR3 length: 17 residues. CDR3 DNA: TGTGCCAGCAGCAAAGCTCCCGGGACAGGGCGGAACACTGAAGCTTTCTTT. It is translated as CASSKAPGTGRNTEAFF.

V and J are TRBV7-2 and TRBJ1-2, with 9 bases aligning to TRBD1. V shed 5 bases, J shed 5 bases, and the junction held 9 bases outside the gene matches. The V gene's germline CDR1 is SGHTA and CDR2 FQGNSA. The CDR3 runs to 15 residues. Here the CDR3 reads CASSPRTGVGYGYTF. The DNA of the CDR3 is TGTGCCAGCAGCCCCAGGACAGGGGTGGGGTATGGCTACACCTTC.

This clone was counted a few times. J is TRBJ1-1 and V is TRBV10-2; D possibly corresponds to TRBD1 (5 bases). The germline V gene encodes CDR1 WSHSY and CDR2 SAAADI. V was shortened by 2 bases and J by 5 bases, with 9 bases between the two germline ends. The CDR3 runs to 13 residues. CDR3 amino acids: CASSEGYRTEAFF. CDR3 nucleotide sequence: TGCGCCAGCAGTGAGGGGTACAGGACTGAAGCTTTCTTT.

The genes are TRBV6-5 and TRBJ2-7; D is possibly TRBD1 (5 bases). The CDR3 is made up of 14 amino acids. Germline V gives CDR1 MNHEY, CDR2 SVGAGI. V gave up 5 bases and J gave up 3 bases, with 14 bases separating them. In DNA form, the CDR3 reads TGTGCCAGCAGTCCACACAGGTTGGGCTACGAGCAGTACTTC. It translates to CASSPHRLGYEQYF.

The chain has TRBV11-3 and TRBJ2-7; D is perhaps TRBD1 or TRBD2 (5 bases each). The V gene's germline CDR1 is SGHNT and CDR2 YENEEA. The CDR3 contains 14 residues. V was shortened by 5 bases and J by 0 bases, with 11 bases between the two germline ends. The CDR3 sequence: CASSHRDRSYEQYF. The CDR3 nucleotides are TGTGCCAGCAGCCACCGGGACCGCTCCTACGAGCAGTACTTC.

The chain recombines TRBV7-2 with TRBJ1-5; no definite D call. The CDR3 is 15 amino acids. Germline CDR1 and CDR2: SGHTA and FQGNSA. V was clipped by 0 bases and J by 1 base, with 7 bases between them. For the CDR3, the DNA is TGTGCCAGCAGCTTAGCGGCAGGAAGCAATCAGCCCCAGCATTTT. Protein: CASSLAAGSNQPQHF. Filled out from reference TRBV7-2 and TRBJ1-5, the complete variable domain reads GAGVSQSPSNKVTEKGKDVELRCDPISGHTALYWYRQSLGQGLEFLIYFQGNSAPDKSGLPSDRFSAERTGGSVSTLTIQRTQQEDSAVYLCASSLAAGSNQPQHFGDGTRLSIL.